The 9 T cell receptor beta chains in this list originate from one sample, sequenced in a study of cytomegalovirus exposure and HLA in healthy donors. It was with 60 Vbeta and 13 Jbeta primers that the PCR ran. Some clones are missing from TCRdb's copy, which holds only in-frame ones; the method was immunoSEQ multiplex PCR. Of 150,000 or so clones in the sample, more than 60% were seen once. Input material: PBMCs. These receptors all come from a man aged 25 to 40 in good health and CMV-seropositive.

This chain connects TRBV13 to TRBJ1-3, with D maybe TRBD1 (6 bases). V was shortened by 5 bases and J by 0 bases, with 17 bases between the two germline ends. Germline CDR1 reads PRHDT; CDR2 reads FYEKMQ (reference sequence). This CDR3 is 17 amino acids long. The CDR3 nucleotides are TGTGCCAGCAGCCTACCTTTGGACAGCAACTCTGGAAACACCATATATTTT. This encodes CASSLPLDSNSGNTIYF.

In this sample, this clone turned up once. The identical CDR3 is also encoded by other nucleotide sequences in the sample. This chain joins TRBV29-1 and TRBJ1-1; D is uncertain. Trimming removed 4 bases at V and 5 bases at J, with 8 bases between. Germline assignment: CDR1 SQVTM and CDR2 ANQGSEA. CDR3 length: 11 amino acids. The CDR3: CSVVGGTEAFF. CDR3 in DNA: TGCAGCGTTGTGGGAGGGACTGAAGCTTTCTTT.

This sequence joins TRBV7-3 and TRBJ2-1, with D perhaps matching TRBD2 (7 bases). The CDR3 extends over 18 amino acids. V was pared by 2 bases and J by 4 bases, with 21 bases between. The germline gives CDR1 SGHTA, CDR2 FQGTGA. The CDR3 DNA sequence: TGTGCCAGCAGCTTATTTGGGGGCGCCGGTAGCGGGTACAATGAGCAGTTCTTC. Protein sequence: CASSLFGGAGSGYNEQFF.

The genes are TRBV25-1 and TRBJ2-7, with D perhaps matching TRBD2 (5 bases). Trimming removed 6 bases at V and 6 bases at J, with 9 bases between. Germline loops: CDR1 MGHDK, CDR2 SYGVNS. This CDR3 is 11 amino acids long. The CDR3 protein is CASRDWGEQYF. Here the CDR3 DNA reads TGTGCCAGCAGGGACTGGGGCGAGCAGTACTTC.

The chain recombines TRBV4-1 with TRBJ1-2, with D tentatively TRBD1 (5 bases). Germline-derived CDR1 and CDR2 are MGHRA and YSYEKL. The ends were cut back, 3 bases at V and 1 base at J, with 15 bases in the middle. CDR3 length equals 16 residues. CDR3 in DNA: TGCGCCAGCAGCCACCAACGGGGGGAGCTTAACTATGGCTACACCTTC. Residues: CASSHQRGELNYGYTF.

The CDR3 is CASSPPVAGEETQYF. The CDR3 DNA reads as TGCGCCAGCAGCCCTCCTGTAGCGGGCGAAGAGACCCAGTACTTC. The chain recombines TRBV5-1 with TRBJ2-5, with 7 bases that match TRBD2. The junction had 9 bases not matched to a gene; V was cut back by 4 bases and J by 3 bases. Germline V gene data show CDR1 as SGHRS and CDR2 as YFSETQ. This CDR3 is 15 amino acids long.

The CDR3 is CASSLGALGTRFYEQYF. DNA for the CDR3: TGCGCCAGCAGCTTGGGAGCCTTGGGGACAAGGTTCTACGAGCAGTACTTC. V gene TRBV5-1 combines with J gene TRBJ2-7, with D possibly matching TRBD1 (6 bases). Germline assignment: CDR1 SGHRS and CDR2 YFSETQ. V was pared by 0 bases and J by 3 bases, with 19 bases between. This CDR3 contains 17 residues.

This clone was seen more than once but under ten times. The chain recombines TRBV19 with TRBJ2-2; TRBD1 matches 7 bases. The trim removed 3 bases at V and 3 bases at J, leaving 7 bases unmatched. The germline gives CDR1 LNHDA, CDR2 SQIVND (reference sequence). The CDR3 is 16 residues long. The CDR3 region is CASSIGTAAYTGELFF. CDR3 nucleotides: TGTGCCAGTAGTATTGGGACAGCGGCGTACACCGGGGAGCTGTTTTTT.

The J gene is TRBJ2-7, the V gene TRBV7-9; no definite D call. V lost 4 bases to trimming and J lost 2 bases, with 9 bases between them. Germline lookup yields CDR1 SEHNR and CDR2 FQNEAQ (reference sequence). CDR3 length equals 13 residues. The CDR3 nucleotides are TGTGCCAGCAGCTCAGGTAATGCCTACGAGCAGTACTTC. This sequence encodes CASSSGNAYEQYF.